This TCR beta chain was recorded in a study of beta chain features in type 1 diabetes. V trimming: 5 bases; J trimming: 1 base; junction bases outside the gene matches: 5. This CDR3 contains 15 residues. CDR1 is SEHNR, CDR2 FQNEAQ, per germline (reference sequence). The isolated RNA, all of it, was reverse transcribed, so expressed TCRB transcripts were what got sequenced. The table came from immunoSEQ multiplex PCR; TCRdb's copy has only in-frame clones and leaves some out. Of about 410,000 clones detected, 11% to 15% appear once; the ten largest clones hold around 0.035%. The chain carries TRBV7-9 and TRBJ2-3; 8 positions agree with TRBD1. This TCR derives from a man aged 25 to 45 in good health. The sequenced material came from naive CD4+ T cells from blood. The CDR3 coding sequence is TGTGCCAGCAGCCCACCGGGACAGGGCACAGATACGCAGTATTTT. Translating gives CASSPPGQGTDTQYF.